The entry that follows covers one T cell receptor beta chain sequence. The CDR3 runs 14 residues. Trimming pared 7 bases from V and 1 base from J, leaving 14 bases between. Germline V gene data show CDR1 as SQVTM and CDR2 as ANQGSEA. This entry comes from a study of blood T cell repertoires in COVID-19. Under the authors' procedure: For nucleated cells, counts were estimated from reference gene primer amplification. Repertoires were generated with immunoSEQ multiplex PCR, while TCRdb's copy carries only in-frame clones and drops some. D and trimming were read from the DNA, whereas the V and J calls and clone size are those reported in that table. The sample lists roughly 130,000 clones, 87% occurring once.

The material sequenced was peripheral blood. The chain couples TRBV29-1 to TRBJ2-1; tentative D call: TRBD2 (5 bases). The receptor was isolated from a woman aged 55-70 years with acute or convalescent COVID-19. CDR3 sequence reads: CSARATGSYNEQFF. The CDR3 DNA follows: TGCAGCGCTAGAGCCACGGGGTCCTACAATGAGCAGTTCTTC.